This T cell receptor beta chain was documented in a study of tumor-infiltrating lymphocytes in primary liver carcinoma. Background on the study: All patients, whether men or women, fell within 30 to 69 years of age.

Unsorted bulk tissue of about 17-32 mg yielded co-extracted RNA and DNA. As to this clonotype: What it recognizes is unknown. The conserved closing phenylalanine or tryptophan is absent in this CDR3, likely reflecting a read error.

Study observations and caveats: Blood fell significantly below tumors in its top-250-clone fraction (p = 0.039). The study found tumor-adjacent and tumor-blood pairs overlapped less than tumor region pairs.

Total RNA (approximately 500 ng) served as template for TCR beta cDNA synthesis primed by a constant-region primer. Three-round nested multiplex PCR performed with slightly modified ARM-PCR produced the TCR beta libraries. The first two PCR rounds used TRBV1-TRBV30 forward primers with a C-beta reverse primer, 9 to 10 cycles each. A single record per CDR3 protein comes from TCRdb applying MiXCR to the multiplex PCR reads. The data show 37,000 or so distinct CDR3 sequences, approximately 82% seen once. Looked up from germline, CDR1 is MNHEY and CDR2 is SVGEGT. V was pared by 5 bases and J by 1 base, with 11 bases between. The CDR3 has 14 amino acids.

The clonotype originates from a man in his forties with primary liver carcinoma and hepatitis B virus infection. Sequenced sample: tumor-adjacent normal liver tissue. The chain employs TRBV6-2 or TRBV6-3 and TRBJ2-5; D is ambiguous. CDR3 sequence reads: CASSESGVQETQYL. The CDR3 bases are TGTGCCAGCAGTGAGAGTGGGGTCCAAGAGACCCAGTACTTG.